This T cell receptor (beta chain) was sequenced for a study of Tregs in tolerant kidney transplant recipients. Findings and limits, study-wide: No direct test of biological reproducibility was done here.

The method was immunoSEQ multiplex PCR; TCRdb's version includes in-frame clones alone and lacks a portion of them. The table has fewer than 150,000 clones, almost 95% seen once. About this clone: Its antigen is still unknown.

The germline CDR1 and CDR2 sequences are ENHRY and SYGVKD. Trimming stripped 0 bases from V and 3 bases from J, with 12 bases between. This CDR3 spans 16 amino acids. The sequenced material came from CD4+ T cells from blood. This TCR came from a human donor in good health. The chain recombines TRBV10-3 with TRBJ2-1; tentatively, D is TRBD1 (6 bases). Here the CDR3 reads CAISESSTGNYNEQFF. The CDR3 region has the DNA TGTGCCATCAGTGAGTCAAGTACAGGGAACTACAATGAGCAGTTCTTC.